The rows below give T cell receptor beta chains drawn from one sample of a study of CD8 T cells in ankylosing spondylitis. TCRdb used MiXCR to reprocess the 5' RACE reads, holding one entry per CDR3 protein. This table has some 270,000 distinct CDR3 sequences, 18% appearing once. The sample taken for sequencing was blood, either unsorted or a sorted T cell fraction (not recorded which). The receptors shown here come from a male donor with ankylosing spondylitis or in good health (not recorded which). CDR3s include the opening cysteine and the closing phenylalanine or tryptophan. Fields, in order: J gene, V gene, CDR3 protein.

TRBJ1-1	TRBV6-6	CASSRDRSEAFF
TRBJ2-1	TRBV7-8	CASSLVLAPSSNEQFF
TRBJ2-6	TRBV7-6	CASSLWLAGGSSGANVLTF
TRBJ2-7	TRBV24-1	CATSGDRDYEQYF
TRBJ2-7	TRBV20-1	CSARSLAGVYEQYF
TRBJ2-5	TRBV29-1	CSVVIGDQETQYF
TRBJ2-7	TRBV7-6	CASSSLAADSYEQYF
TRBJ2-1	TRBV9	CASSPNLPHNEQFF
TRBJ2-7	TRBV12-3/TRBV12-4	CASSFHLARSYEQYF
TRBJ2-1	TRBV20-1	CSSGYNEQFF
TRBJ2-2	TRBV6-4	CASSPTWDTGELFF
TRBJ2-7	TRBV7-9	CASSEGLAGLRYEQYF
TRBJ2-1	TRBV12-3/TRBV12-4	CASSWIGTLLYNEQFF
TRBJ2-5	TRBV6-2/TRBV6-3	CASSYPNPWTRGQETYYF
TRBJ2-1	TRBV29-1	CSHMGASVNSNEQFF
TRBJ1-5	TRBV9	CASSPTDNSNQPQHF
TRBJ1-1	TRBV5-1	CASSQLHTWDTEAFF
TRBJ2-1	TRBV12-3/TRBV12-4	CASSLMGPNEQFF
TRBJ1-1	TRBV12-3/TRBV12-4	CASSFGAGRTEAFF
TRBJ2-1	TRBV12-3/TRBV12-4	CASSLGTAPYNEQFF
TRBJ2-1	TRBV20-1	CSARDGTANEQFF
TRBJ2-3	TRBV4-3	CASSQGANTDTQYF
TRBJ1-4	TRBV5-1	CASSWLSGPGGSNEKLFF
TRBJ2-2	TRBV5-5	CASSLWGASNTGELFF
TRBJ2-1	TRBV12-3/TRBV12-4	CASSGTSGRNEQFF
TRBJ2-7	TRBV29-1	CSVEDRGETYEQYF
TRBJ2-3	TRBV5-1	CASSLGDLIPDTQYF
TRBJ2-3	TRBV12-3/TRBV12-4	CASPLAGGPDTQYF
TRBJ2-2	TRBV28	CASSPGAGAYTGELFF
TRBJ2-1	TRBV6-1	CASSLSGLGPYNEQFF
TRBJ2-5	TRBV15	CATSRDDPEVEYGEETQYF
TRBJ2-3	TRBV9	CASSSNWGDTQYF
TRBJ1-2	TRBV6-1	CASFRGQRGTGGLYGYTF
TRBJ2-7	TRBV9	CASSVWGVNEQYF
TRBJ2-3	TRBV12-3/TRBV12-4	CASSPDAGTDTQYF